The 23 T cell receptor beta chains listed next were all sequenced from one sample in a study of T cell repertoires in cytomegalovirus infection (dated by TCRdb to 2018 to 2020). For sequencing, an Illumina HiSeq 1500 was employed. The public sequencing data were trimmed at Q25 with fastp and processed into clonotypes with MiXCR by TCRdb, which kept only in-frame beta chains. Rows matching on CDR3 protein sequence are summarized as one entry with the most common DNA and genes. This sample is represented by around 100,000 distinct CDR3 sequences; 15% to 20% of them were singletons. Clones ranked in the top ten supply 8% of the sample. The sequenced sample was PBMCs. Source of these receptors: a human donor in good health (CMV status not recorded). Some clones in this sample may be carry-over from other donors' samples.

This clonotype has a count of ten or more. This chain joins TRBV19 and TRBJ1-6, with 9 bases aligning to TRBD1. This CDR3 contains 16 residues. Per germline, CDR1 LNHDA and CDR2 SQIVND (reference sequence). With 5 bases clipped from V and 8 bases from J, the junction kept 10 bases outside the gene matches. The CDR3, as DNA: TGTGCCAGTAGTCCCGGGACAGGGATGGGCTATTCACCCCTCCACTTT. Its protein is CASSPGTGMGYSPLHF.

This clonotype was detected many times. This rearrangement joins TRBV25-1 to TRBJ2-7, with 10 nucleotides matching TRBD1. CDR3 length: 15 amino acids. Germline CDR1 reads MGHDK; CDR2 reads SYGVNS. V was pared by 3 bases and J by 4 bases, with 6 bases of the junction left unmatched. In DNA form, the CDR3 reads TGTGCCAGCAGTGAGAGAGGACAGGGGGTGTACGAGCAGTACTTC. It translates to CASSERGQGVYEQYF.

The chain uses TRBV7-2 and TRBJ1-6; D unclear. V was pared by 4 bases and J by 7 bases, with 8 bases between. Germline V lookup: CDR1 SGHTA, CDR2 FQGNSA. The CDR3 has 13 residues. CDR3 protein: CASSSSRNSPLHF. CDR3 nucleotides: TGTGCCAGCAGCTCGAGTAGGAATTCACCCCTCCACTTT.

This chain connects TRBV2 to TRBJ1-1; 7 bases agree with TRBD1. This CDR3 has 14 amino acids. The V segment lost 3 bases and the J segment 4 bases; nucleotides outside the gene matches: 5. CDR1 and CDR2 (germline): SNHLY, FYNNEI. CDR3 in amino acids: CASSDRGGTTEAFF. The CDR3 DNA follows: TGTGCCAGCAGTGACAGGGGGGGGACCACTGAAGCTTTCTTT.

The V and J genes are TRBV20-1 and TRBJ2-7; TRBD1 agrees at 7 bases. The V gene end was trimmed by 3 bases and the J gene end by 4 bases; junction bases not matched to a gene: 9. Germline loops: CDR1 DFQATT, CDR2 SNEGSKA (reference sequence). The CDR3 consists of 14 residues. The CDR3 DNA sequence: TGCAGTGCTAGGCTCCCCCGGGACAGTTACGAGCAGTACTTC. Its translation is CSARLPRDSYEQYF.

This clonotype was counted a few times. The V call is TRBV12-3 or TRBV12-4, the J call TRBJ2-1, with D perhaps matching TRBD2 (7 bases). The CDR3 totals 13 residues. V lost 9 bases, J lost 2 bases, and 11 bases lay in between. The CDR3 sequence is CASSGGPYNEQFF. The CDR3 coding sequence is TGTGCCAGTTCCGGGGGGCCCTACAATGAGCAGTTCTTC.

A few counts support this clonotype. The J gene is TRBJ1-1, the V gene TRBV12-3 or TRBV12-4; D unclear. The CDR3 consists of 16 residues. The V gene lost 8 bases and the J gene lost 5 bases, with 24 bases spanning the gap. The CDR3 coding sequence is TGTGCCAGCGGGAATTACAGTCTCCTCACCCCGACTGAAGCTTTCTTT. Protein sequence: CASGNYSLLTPTEAFF.

This clonotype came up many times. V is TRBV7-2 and J is TRBJ1-4, with D possibly being TRBD1 (6 bases). Trimming pared 5 bases from V and 3 bases from J, leaving 22 bases between. This CDR3 spans 18 amino acids. Looked up from germline, CDR1 is SGHTA and CDR2 is FQGNSA. CDR3 region: CASSEDRLPDRANEKLFF. The CDR3 DNA is TGTGCCAGCAGCGAAGACAGGCTTCCAGACAGAGCTAATGAAAAACTGTTTTTT.

This clonotype was seen more than once but under ten times. CDR3 region: CASSLRSGGGAADTQYF. In DNA form, the CDR3 reads TGCGCCAGCAGCTTGAGGTCTGGCGGGGGGGCGGCAGATACGCAGTATTTT. This sequence joins TRBV5-1 and TRBJ2-3, with 9 positions matching TRBD2. Germline CDR1 and CDR2: SGHRS and YFSETQ. The CDR3 contains 17 residues. With V trimmed by 1 base and J by 4 bases, 10 bases remained unmatched. Full variable domain (remainder filled in from reference TRBV5-1 and TRBJ2-3): KAGVTQTPRYLIKTRGQQVTLSCSPISGHRSVSWYQQTPGQGLQFLFEYFSETQRNKGNFPGRFSGRQFSNSRSEMNVSTLELGDSALYLCASSLRSGGGAADTQYFGPGTRLTVL.

This clonotype was detected many times. V and J are TRBV7-2 and TRBJ1-2; D is uncertain. With 5 bases removed from V and 2 bases from J, the gap between germline ends came to 3 bases. Germline CDR1 SGHTA, CDR2 FQGNSA. The CDR3 has 11 residues. The CDR3 reads CASSANYGYTF. CDR3 sequence (DNA): TGTGCCAGCAGCGCGAACTATGGCTACACCTTC.

This clonotype was counted ten times or more. The J gene is TRBJ2-7, the V gene TRBV7-2; no firm D call. CDR1 is SGHTA and CDR2 is FQGNSA in the germline V gene. CDR3 length: 14 residues. V lost 5 bases to trimming and J lost 1 base, with 12 bases between them. CDR3 coding DNA: TGTGCCAGCAGCCATAATACCGGATCCTACGAGCAGTACTTC. It yields the protein CASSHNTGSYEQYF.

This clonotype was detected a few times. The chain recombines TRBV6-2 or TRBV6-3 with TRBJ2-6, with 8 bases aligning to TRBD1. CDR1 is MNHEY, CDR2 SVGEGT, per germline. V dropped 10 bases and J dropped 0; count of bases not matched to a gene: 11. The CDR3 runs 17 residues. The CDR3 spells CATARGTGISGANVLTF. The CDR3 nucleotides are TGTGCCACAGCCCGGGGGACAGGCATCTCTGGGGCCAACGTCCTGACTTTC.

The chain recombines TRBV25-1 with TRBJ2-1; D gene unclear. The CDR3 has 13 amino acids. The V end lost 2 bases, the J end lost 9 bases, and 11 bases lay between the germline ends. CDR1 is MGHDK and CDR2 is SYGVNS in the germline V gene. CDR3 amino acids: CASSEPGRGEQFF. The DNA for the CDR3 is TGTGCCAGCAGTGAACCGGGCCGAGGTGAGCAGTTCTTC.

Ten or more counts support this clonotype. The V gene is TRBV28, the J gene TRBJ1-1, with 8 bases matching TRBD1. In germline, CDR1 is MDHEN, CDR2 SYDVKM. This CDR3 is 14 amino acids long. Trimming removed 4 bases from V and 1 base from J; junction bases left unmatched: 2. In DNA, the CDR3 is TGTGCCAGCAGTTCCGGACAGGGGAACACTGAAGCTTTCTTT. Its translation: CASSSGQGNTEAFF.

This clonotype was seen many times. The chain joins TRBV12-3 or TRBV12-4 to TRBJ2-2; the D gene is possibly TRBD2 (7 bases). This CDR3 contains 16 residues. V lost 5 bases, J lost 6 bases, and 19 bases lay in between. CDR3 nucleotides: TGTGCCAGCAGTAACTTGGGGGGAGGGGGGCCCGGGGAGCTGTTTTTT. It codes for CASSNLGGGGPGELFF.

The chain combines TRBV20-1 with TRBJ1-1, with D unclear. Germline CDR1 and CDR2: DFQATT and SNEGSKA (reference sequence). V lost 1 base and J lost 1, with 10 bases in between. This CDR3 is built from 14 residues. CDR3 in DNA: TGCAGTGCTAGAGGCACAGTAGAGAACACTGAAGCTTTCTTT. This sequence encodes CSARGTVENTEAFF.

This clonotype was observed many times. The chain couples TRBV12-3 or TRBV12-4 to TRBJ2-5; possibly TRBD1 for D (6 bases). The CDR3 consists of 16 residues. V shed 3 bases and J shed 4 bases, with 18 bases lying between them. The CDR3 region is CASSLTYREPGETQYF. In DNA, the CDR3 is TGTGCCAGCAGTTTGACCTACAGGGAACCAGGAGAGACCCAGTACTTC.

The gene calls are TRBV4-3 and TRBJ2-3, with TRBD2 matching 9 bases. CDR3 length: 16 amino acids. Looked up from germline, CDR1 is LGHNA and CDR2 is YSLEER. Trimming cost V 1 base and J 5 bases; bases outside gene matches: 7. The CDR3 DNA reads as TGCGCCAGCAGCCAAGTGAATGGCGGGGGGGAAGATACGCAGTATTTT. Translating gives CASSQVNGGGEDTQYF.

This clonotype has ten or more counts. The rearrangement links TRBV7-8 to TRBJ2-3; 14 bases line up with TRBD2. The V gene's germline CDR1 is SGHVS and CDR2 FQNEAQ. The CDR3 is 16 amino acids. V was pared by 5 bases and J by 4 bases, with 5 bases of the junction left unmatched. The CDR3 region has the DNA TGTGCCAGCAGCGTAGGACTAGCGGGGGGCGCAGATACGCAGTATTTT. Translated, it gives CASSVGLAGGADTQYF.

The chain recombines TRBV28 with TRBJ1-5; D gene uncertain. V shed 3 bases and J shed 4 bases, with 13 bases lying between them. This CDR3 spans 15 amino acids. Looked up from germline, CDR1 is MDHEN and CDR2 is SYDVKM. The CDR3 DNA is TGTGCCAGCAGTTTGGCGGCCTTCGGTAATCAGCCCCAGCATTTT. Encoded protein: CASSLAAFGNQPQHF.

This clonotype has just one count. This chain joins TRBV6-1 and TRBJ2-1, with 7 positions matching TRBD1. Germline V CDR1 and CDR2: MNHNS, SASEGT. The CDR3 contains 15 residues. The junction had 6 bases not matched to a gene; V was cut back by 1 base and J by 6 bases. This CDR3 is CASSEESHRGNEQFF. CDR3 bases: TGTGCCAGCAGTGAAGAGAGTCACAGGGGCAATGAGCAGTTCTTC.

The rearrangement uses TRBV28 and TRBJ2-3; 9 bases align to TRBD1. V lost 0 bases to trimming and J lost 5 bases; unmatched junction nucleotides: 6. The CDR3 spans 16 residues. Germline assignment: CDR1 MDHEN and CDR2 SYDVKM. In DNA, the CDR3 is TGTGCCAGCAGTTTATGGGGACAGGGCCCACGAGATACGCAGTATTTT. Protein product: CASSLWGQGPRDTQYF. Full variable domain (rest looked up from reference TRBV28 and TRBJ2-3): DVKVTQSSRYLVKRTGEKVFLECVQDMDHENMFWYRQDPGLGLRLIYFSYDVKMKEKGDIPEGYSVSREKKERFSLILESASTNQTSMYLCASSLWGQGPRDTQYFGPGTRLTVL.

The sample holds many counts of this clonotype. The chain is built from TRBV11-2 and TRBJ2-5; D unclear. Trimming pared 0 bases from V and 5 bases from J, leaving 10 bases between. CDR1 and CDR2 (germline): SGHAT, FQNNGV. The CDR3 is made up of 14 amino acids. The CDR3 loop reads CASSLDTIEETQYF. DNA of the CDR3: TGTGCCAGCAGCTTAGATACGATAGAGGAGACCCAGTACTTC.